The present T cell receptor (beta chain) was sequenced within a study of blood T cell repertoires in COVID-19. CDR3 size: 17 residues. The trim removed 4 bases at V and 0 bases at J, leaving 7 bases unmatched. The germline V gene encodes CDR1 KGHDR and CDR2 SFDVKD. Sequenced by immunoSEQ multiplex PCR; TCRdb stores in-frame clones only, minus some. The sample yields 140,000 or so clones, around 91% seen once. The chain employs TRBV24-1 and TRBJ2-1; 8 bases map to TRBD2. The origin of this receptor is a woman between 55 and 75 years old with active COVID-19. Sample: peripheral blood. In nucleotides, the CDR3 is TGTGCCACCAGTGACGCGACTAGCGTGAGCTCCTACAATGAGCAGTTCTTC. Protein: CATSDATSVSSYNEQFF.